This T cell receptor beta chain was recorded in a study of human T cells and chemical hapten exposure. This clonotype was detected only a few times. The CDR3 contains 12 residues. V was cut by 5 bases and J by 8 bases, with 12 bases left in between. Germline V gene lookup returns CDR1 MDHEN and CDR2 SYDVKM. Total RNA was isolated from unfractionated whole blood. In the library, unique molecular identifiers were attached to individual cDNA molecules. TCRdb itself ran the 5' RACE reads through MiXCR, one entry per CDR3 protein. The repertoire holds 110,000 or so distinct CDR3 sequences, with around 20% as singletons.

The receptor was isolated from a human donor in good health. The chain is built from TRBV28 and TRBJ1-1; D not resolved. The CDR3, as DNA: TGTGCCAGCAGTCTGACGGTCGGAGAAGCTTTCTTT. Translated, it gives CASSLTVGEAFF.